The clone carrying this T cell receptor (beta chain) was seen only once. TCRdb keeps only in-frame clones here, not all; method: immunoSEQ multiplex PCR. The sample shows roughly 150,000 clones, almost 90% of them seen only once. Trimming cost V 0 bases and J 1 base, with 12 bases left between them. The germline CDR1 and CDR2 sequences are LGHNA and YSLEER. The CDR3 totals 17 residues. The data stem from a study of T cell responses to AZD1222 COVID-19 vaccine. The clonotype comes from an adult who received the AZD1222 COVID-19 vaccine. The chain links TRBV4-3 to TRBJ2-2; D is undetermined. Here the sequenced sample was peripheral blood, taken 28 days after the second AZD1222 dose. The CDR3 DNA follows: TGCGCCAGCAGCCAAGATTGGCGACGGATGAACACCGGGGAGCTGTTTTTT. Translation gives CASSQDWRRMNTGELFF.